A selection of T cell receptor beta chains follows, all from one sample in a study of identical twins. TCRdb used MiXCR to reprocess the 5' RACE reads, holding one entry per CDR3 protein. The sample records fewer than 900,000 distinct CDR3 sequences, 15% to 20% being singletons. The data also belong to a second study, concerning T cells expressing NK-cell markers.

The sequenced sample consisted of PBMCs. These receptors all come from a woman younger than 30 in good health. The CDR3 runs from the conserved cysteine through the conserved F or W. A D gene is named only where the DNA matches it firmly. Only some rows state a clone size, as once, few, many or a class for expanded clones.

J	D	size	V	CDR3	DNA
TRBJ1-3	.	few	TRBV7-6	CASSLASGSSGNTIYF	TGTGCCAGCAGCTTAGCGTCGGGCAGCTCTGGAAACACCATATATTTT
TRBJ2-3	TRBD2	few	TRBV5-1	CASSGGTSGKSDTQYF	TGCGCCAGCAGCGGGGGGACTAGCGGGAAGTCAGATACGCAGTATTTT
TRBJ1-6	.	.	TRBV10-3	CAIWSGNSPLHF	TGTGCCATCTGGAGCGGGAATTCACCCCTCCACTTT
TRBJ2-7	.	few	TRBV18	CASSAGQQHRPSEQYF	TGTGCCAGCTCAGCAGGCCAACAGCATAGGCCCTCAGAGCAGTACTTC
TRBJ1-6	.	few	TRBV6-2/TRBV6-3	CASSYDSPRSPLHF	TGTGCCAGCAGTTACGATTCGCCGAGGTCACCCCTCCACTTT
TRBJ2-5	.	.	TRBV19	CASRGLQETQYF	TGTGCCAGTAGGGGACTGCAAGAGACCCAGTACTTC
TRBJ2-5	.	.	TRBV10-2	CASSEGGGRVGETQYF	TGCGCCAGCAGTGAAGGAGGGGGCCGGGTCGGAGAGACCCAGTACTTC
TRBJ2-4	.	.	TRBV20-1	CSARDTGAKNIQYF	TGCAGTGCTAGAGATACAGGGGCCAAAAACATTCAGTACTTC
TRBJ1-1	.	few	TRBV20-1	CSAWGGGEAFF	TGCAGTGCTTGGGGTGGGGGTGAAGCTTTCTTT
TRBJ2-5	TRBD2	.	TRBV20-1	CSAREPEVRGLADQATQYF	TGCAGTGCTAGAGAGCCGGAAGTGCGGGGACTAGCGGATCAAGCGACCCAGTACTTC
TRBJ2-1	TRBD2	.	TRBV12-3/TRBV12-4	CASSPPSSGRPSNEQFF	TGTGCCAGCAGTCCTCCGAGTAGCGGGAGGCCCTCCAATGAGCAGTTCTTC
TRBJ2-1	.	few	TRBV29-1	CSVEGRATYNEQFF	TGCAGCGTTGAAGGGAGGGCAACTTACAATGAGCAGTTCTTC
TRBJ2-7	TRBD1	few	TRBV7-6	CASSLEGGTGEVAYEQYF	TGTGCCAGCAGCTTAGAGGGGGGGACAGGGGAAGTCGCTTACGAGCAGTACTTC
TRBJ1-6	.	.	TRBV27	CASSLSPGGNSPLHF	TGTGCCAGCAGTTTATCTCCCGGGGGTAATTCACCCCTCCACTTT
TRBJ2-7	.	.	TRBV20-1	CSASLSGAHYEQYF	TGCAGTGCTAGTCTCTCCGGGGCGCACTACGAGCAGTACTTC
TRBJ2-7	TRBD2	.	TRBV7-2	CASSLVTGTRRNEQYF	TGTGCCAGCAGCTTAGTGACCGGGACTAGAAGAAACGAGCAGTACTTC
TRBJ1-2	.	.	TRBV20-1	CSAPGPSRGYTF	TGCAGTGCTCCGGGACCCTCGCGAGGCTACACCTTC
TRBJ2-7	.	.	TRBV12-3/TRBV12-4	CASSFTAGEQYF	TGTGCCAGCAGTTTTACGGCTGGCGAGCAGTACTTC
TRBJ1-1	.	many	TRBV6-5	CASSYSRENTEAFF	TGTGCCAGCAGTTACTCCCGGGAGAACACTGAAGCTTTCTTT
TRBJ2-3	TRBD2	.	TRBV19	CASSIPRAGRRGDTQYF	TGTGCCAGTAGTATCCCGCGAGCGGGAAGACGTGGAGATACGCAGTATTTT
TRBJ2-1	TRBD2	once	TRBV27	CASSLPGGRAGGYNEQFF	TGTGCCAGCAGTTTACCGGGCGGGAGGGCCGGAGGGTACAATGAGCAGTTCTTC
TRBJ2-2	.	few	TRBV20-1	CSANDGFGELFF	TGCAGTGCTAACGATGGATTCGGGGAGCTGTTTTTT
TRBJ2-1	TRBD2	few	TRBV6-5	CASSYRTSGGDEQFF	TGTGCCAGCAGTTACAGGACTAGCGGGGGGGATGAGCAGTTCTTC
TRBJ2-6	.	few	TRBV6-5	CASSYLMQPTGANVLTF	TGTGCCAGCAGTTACCTCATGCAACCAACTGGGGCCAACGTCCTGACTTTC
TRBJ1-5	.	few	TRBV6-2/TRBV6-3	CASSYWGYQPQHF	TGTGCCAGCAGTTACTGGGGATATCAGCCCCAGCATTTT
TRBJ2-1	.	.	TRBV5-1	CASSLRVSYNEQFF	TGCGCCAGCAGCCTCAGGGTCTCCTACAATGAGCAGTTCTTC
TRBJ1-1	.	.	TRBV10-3	CAIRKQENTEAFF	TGTGCCATCAGGAAACAAGAGAACACTGAAGCTTTCTTT
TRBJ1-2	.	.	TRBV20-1	CSARDQQVYGYTF	TGCAGTGCTAGAGACCAGCAAGTCTATGGCTACACCTTC
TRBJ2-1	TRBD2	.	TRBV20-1	CSAPSLAGSYNEQFF	TGCAGTGCGCCCTCGCTAGCGGGGTCTTACAATGAGCAGTTCTTC
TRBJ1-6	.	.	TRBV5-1	CASSLAPTDSPLHF	TGCGCCAGCAGCTTGGCCCCGACAGATTCACCCCTCCACTTT
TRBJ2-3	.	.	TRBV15	CATRQGMGTDTQYF	TGTGCCACCAGACAGGGTATGGGCACAGATACGCAGTATTTT
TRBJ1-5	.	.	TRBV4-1	CASSPQRTGNQPQHF	TGCGCCAGCAGCCCACAAAGGACGGGCAATCAGCCCCAGCATTTT
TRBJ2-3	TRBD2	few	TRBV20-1	CSARVGSGRFTDTQYF	TGCAGTGCTAGGGTAGGGAGCGGGAGGTTCACAGATACGCAGTATTTT
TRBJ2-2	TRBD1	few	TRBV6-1	CASSKDDRGWVTGELFF	TGTGCCAGCAGTAAAGACGACAGGGGATGGGTCACCGGGGAGCTGTTTTTT
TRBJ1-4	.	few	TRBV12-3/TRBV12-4	CASSLARGGREKLFF	TGTGCCAGCAGTTTAGCGCGGGGGGGCCGTGAAAAACTGTTTTTT
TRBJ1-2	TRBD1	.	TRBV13	CASSHRDRVYGYTF	TGTGCCAGCAGCCACCGGGACAGGGTCTATGGCTACACCTTC
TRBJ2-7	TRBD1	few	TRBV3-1	CASTRQGVNEQYF	TGTGCCAGCACCAGACAGGGGGTAAACGAGCAGTACTTC
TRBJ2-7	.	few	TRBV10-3	CAIMGVQGVEQYF	TGTGCCATCATGGGGGTCCAAGGCGTCGAGCAGTACTTC
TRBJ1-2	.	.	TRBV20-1	CSARDGRGYTF	TGCAGTGCTAGAGATGGGCGAGGCTACACCTTC
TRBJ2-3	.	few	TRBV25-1	CASWEGQSTDTQYF	TGTGCCAGCTGGGAGGGACAGAGCACAGATACGCAGTATTTT